These 5 T cell receptor beta chains came from one sample sequenced in a study of T cells in Graves' hyperthyroidism and ophthalmopathy. Amplification yielded TCR beta CDR3 regions, with RNA transcripts as the source. Primed by the HTBI set, a first-round RT-PCR was run on the TCR CDR3. TCRdb re-called the multiplex PCR reads with MiXCR, one entry per CDR3 protein. This sample carries 550,000 to 850,000 distinct CDR3 sequences, roughly 20% of them seen once, and the ten largest clones take 16%. Specimen: blood. The receptors were sampled from a woman aged 45-65 years with Graves' hyperthyroidism that later progressed to Graves' ophthalmopathy.

This clonotype showed up many times. One end of the junction fails to match germline, which may point to a read error. The genes are TRBV5-1 and TRBJ1-2, with D unresolved. Per germline, CDR1 SGHRS and CDR2 YFSETQ. This CDR3 has 13 amino acids. The CDR3 loop reads CASSFGSNYGYTF. CDR3 nucleotides: TGTGCCAGCAGTTTTGGCAGCAACTATGGCTACACCTTC.

Worth noting for this clonotype: The CDR3 end shows no conserved phenylalanine or tryptophan, and so a read error is likely. The chain combines TRBV20-1 with TRBJ1-6; TRBD1 agrees at 8 bases. With V trimmed by 6 bases and J by 9 bases, 10 bases remained unmatched. This CDR3 is 14 amino acids long. Germline V gives CDR1 DFQATT, CDR2 SNEGSKA (reference sequence). The DNA for the CDR3 is TGCAGTGCGGATGAAACAGGGGGGCTTTCACCCCTCCACTAT. This encodes CSADETGGLSPLHY.

This rearrangement joins TRBV9 to TRBJ1-3; D unclear. From germline, CDR1 is SGDLS and CDR2 YYNGEE. Trimming removed 2 bases from V and 0 bases from J, with 12 bases in between. The CDR3 is 16 residues long. The CDR3 DNA is TGTGCCAGCAGCGTGTACAGCCTGAGCTCTGGAAACACCATATATTTT. Translation: CASSVYSLSSGNTIYF.

This clonotype was seen only a few times. This chain links TRBV24-1 with TRBJ2-1; D may match TRBD1 or TRBD2 (5 bases each). Trimming pared 7 bases from V and 8 bases from J, leaving 20 bases between. The CDR3 runs to 15 residues. Looked up from germline, CDR1 is KGHDR and CDR2 is SFDVKD. The CDR3 loop reads CATSSKRDGRDEQFF. Written as DNA, the CDR3 is TGTGCCACCAGCTCTAAGAGGGACGGCAGGGATGAGCAGTTCTTC.

Ten or more counts support this clonotype. The chain carries TRBV20-1 and TRBJ2-2, with TRBD2 matching over 14 bases. With 1 base clipped from V and 6 bases from J, the junction kept 4 bases outside the gene matches. The CDR3 spans 16 residues. Germline CDR1 DFQATT, CDR2 SNEGSKA (reference sequence). This chain's CDR3 is CSARGGLAGVPGELFF. The DNA for the CDR3 is TGCAGTGCTAGAGGGGGACTAGCGGGGGTGCCCGGGGAGCTGTTTTTT.